This TCR beta chain was recovered during a study of cytomegalovirus exposure and HLA in healthy donors. Study context: For the approximately 360 genotyped donors, over 80% fell within the Caucasian-associated ancestry cluster. Study observations and caveats: The availability of immune exposure information extended only to CMV serostatus. Cytomegalovirus association was assigned to around 150 TCR beta chains. A later analysis, which compared TCR beta chains of equal frequency, found the HLA-associated ones more clonally expanded.

This PCR relied on a set of 60 Vbeta primers and 13 Jbeta primers. Libraries were prepared by immunoSEQ multiplex PCR; TCRdb keeps only in-frame clonotypes and omits some of them. This sample has some 150,000 clones, with over 75% found just once. As regards this clone: Its specificity is not known.

The V gene's germline CDR1 is GTSNPN and CDR2 SVGIG (reference sequence). V lost 3 bases and J 4 bases, leaving 7 bases between the germline ends. The CDR3 runs to 12 residues. The TCR originated in a man aged 25-45 years in good health and CMV-seronegative. Sequences were obtained from PBMCs. The chain carries TRBV30 and TRBJ1-3; unclear D gene. The CDR3 loop reads CAWRQEGNTIYF. In DNA, the CDR3 is TGTGCCTGGAGGCAGGAAGGAAACACCATATATTTT.